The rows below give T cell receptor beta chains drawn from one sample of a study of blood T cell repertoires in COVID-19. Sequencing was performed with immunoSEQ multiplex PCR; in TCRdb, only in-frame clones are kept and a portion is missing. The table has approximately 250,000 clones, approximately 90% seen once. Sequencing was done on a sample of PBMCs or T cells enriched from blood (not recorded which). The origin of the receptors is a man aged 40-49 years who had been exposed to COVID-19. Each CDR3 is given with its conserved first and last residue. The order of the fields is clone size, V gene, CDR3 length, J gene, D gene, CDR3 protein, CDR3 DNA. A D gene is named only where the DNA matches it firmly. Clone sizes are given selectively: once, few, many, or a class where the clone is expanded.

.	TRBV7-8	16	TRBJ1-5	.	CASSQNRFLGNQPQHF	TGTGCCAGCAGCCAGAACAGGTTCCTGGGCAATCAGCCCCAGCATTTT
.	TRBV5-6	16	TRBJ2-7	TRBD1	CASSGDRGLSLYEQYF	TGTGCCAGCAGCGGGGACAGGGGGCTTTCCCTCTACGAGCAGTACTTC
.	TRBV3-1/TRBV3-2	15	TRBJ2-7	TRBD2	CASSQGHSGGYEQYF	TGTGCCAGCAGCCAAGGGCACAGCGGGGGCTACGAGCAGTACTTC
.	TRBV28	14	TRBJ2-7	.	CASSYDRSSYEQYF	TGTGCCAGCAGTTACGACAGGAGCTCCTACGAGCAGTACTTC
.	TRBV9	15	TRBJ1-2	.	CASSAPPGVAYGYTF	TGTGCCAGCAGCGCCCCCCCGGGAGTCGCCTATGGCTACACCTTC
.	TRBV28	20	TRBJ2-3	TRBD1	CASSSRPGTAEGRDRRTQYF	TGTGCCAGCAGCTCGCGACCCGGGACAGCCGAAGGAAGGGACAGGAGGACGCAGTATTTT
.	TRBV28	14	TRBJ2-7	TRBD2	CASSKLAGAYEQYF	TGTGCCAGCAGCAAACTAGCGGGAGCTTACGAGCAGTACTTC
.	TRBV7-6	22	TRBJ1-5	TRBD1	CASSLESSPDRDRGLLGQPQHF	TGTGCCAGCAGCTTAGAGAGTAGCCCCGATCGGGACAGGGGGCTATTAGGACAGCCCCAGCATTTT
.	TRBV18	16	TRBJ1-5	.	CASSPIGSSGHQPQHF	TGTGCCAGCTCACCAATCGGGTCCTCTGGTCATCAGCCCCAGCATTTT
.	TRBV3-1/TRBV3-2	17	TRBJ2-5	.	CASSQEHRPPNGETQYF	TGTGCCAGCAGCCAAGAACATCGGCCACCGAACGGGGAGACCCAGTACTTC
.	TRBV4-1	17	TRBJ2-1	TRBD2	CASSQRGLAGINDEQFF	TGCGCCAGCAGCCAAAGAGGACTAGCGGGAATCAACGATGAGCAGTTCTTC
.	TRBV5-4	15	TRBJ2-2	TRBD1	CASSQRQGATGELFF	TGTGCCAGCAGCCAGAGACAGGGGGCCACCGGGGAGCTGTTTTTT
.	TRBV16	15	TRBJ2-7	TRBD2	CASSPGLAASYEQYF	TGTGCCAGCAGTCCGGGACTAGCGGCCTCCTACGAGCAGTACTTC
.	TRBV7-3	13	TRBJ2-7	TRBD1	CASSATGVGEQYF	TGTGCCAGCAGCGCCACAGGGGTGGGGGAGCAGTACTTC
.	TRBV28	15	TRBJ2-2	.	CASSFPGGNTGELFF	TGTGCCAGCAGTTTCCCTGGCGGGAACACCGGGGAGCTGTTTTTT
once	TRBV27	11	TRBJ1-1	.	CASSSYTEAFF	TGTGCCAGCAGTTCCTACACTGAAGCTTTCTTT
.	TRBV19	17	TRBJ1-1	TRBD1	CASSHRDRGRMNTEAFF	TGTGCCAGTAGTCACAGGGACAGGGGGCGCATGAACACTGAAGCTTTCTTT
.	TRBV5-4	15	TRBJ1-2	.	CASSLASRSNYGYTF	TGTGCCAGCAGCTTGGCCTCGAGATCTAACTATGGCTACACCTTC
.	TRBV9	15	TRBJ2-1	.	CASSVAGVSYNEQFF	TGTGCCAGCAGCGTAGCGGGAGTATCCTACAATGAGCAGTTCTTC
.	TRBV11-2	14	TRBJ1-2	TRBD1	CASSLAGGFIGYTF	TGTGCCAGCAGCTTAGCAGGGGGCTTCATAGGCTACACCTTC
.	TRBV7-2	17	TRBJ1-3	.	CASSLAQGSSSGNTIYF	TGTGCCAGCAGCTTAGCGCAGGGATCTAGCTCTGGAAACACCATATATTTT
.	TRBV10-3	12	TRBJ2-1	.	CAISVGGNEQFF	TGTGCCATCAGTGTTGGGGGGAATGAGCAGTTCTTC
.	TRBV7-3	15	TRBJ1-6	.	CASSLGGLGNSPLHF	TGTGCCAGCAGCTTAGGGGGGTTAGGTAATTCACCCCTCCACTTT
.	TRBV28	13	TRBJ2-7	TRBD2	CASLSGRADEQYF	TGTGCCAGCTTAAGCGGGAGGGCAGATGAGCAGTACTTC
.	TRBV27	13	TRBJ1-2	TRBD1	CASSTGVVNGYTF	TGTGCCAGTTCGACAGGGGTCGTGAATGGCTACACCTTC
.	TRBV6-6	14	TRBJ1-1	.	CASSYGSMETEAFF	TGTGCCAGCAGTTACGGGAGTATGGAGACTGAAGCTTTCTTT
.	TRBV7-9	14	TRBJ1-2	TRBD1	CASSLAGDSYGYTF	TGTGCCAGCAGCTTAGCCGGGGACAGCTATGGCTACACCTTC
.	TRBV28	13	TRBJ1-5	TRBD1	CASSVDRGLSQHF	TGTGCCAGCAGTGTTGACAGGGGGCTGTCCCAGCATTTT
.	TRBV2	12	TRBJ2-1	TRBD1	CASRTDRPGQFF	TGTGCCAGCAGGACGGACAGGCCGGGGCAGTTCTTC
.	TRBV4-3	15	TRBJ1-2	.	CASSPDPTENYGYTF	TGCGCCAGCAGCCCCGATCCGACAGAGAACTATGGCTACACCTTC
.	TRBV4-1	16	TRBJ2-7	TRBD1	CASKEQPGQGIYEQYF	TGCGCCAGCAAAGAACAACCGGGACAGGGGATCTACGAGCAGTACTTC
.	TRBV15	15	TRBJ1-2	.	CATSREGGAGYGYTF	TGTGCCACCAGCAGAGAAGGAGGGGCAGGCTATGGCTACACCTTC
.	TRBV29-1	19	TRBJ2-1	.	CSVVPGLSQISSSYNEQFF	TGCAGCGTTGTGCCTGGACTGAGCCAAATTTCTAGCTCCTACAATGAGCAGTTCTTC
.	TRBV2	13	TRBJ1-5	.	CASTRQKDQPQHF	TGTGCCAGCACCAGACAGAAAGATCAGCCCCAGCATTTT
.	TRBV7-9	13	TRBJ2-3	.	CASSFTRTDTQYF	TGTGCCAGCAGCTTCACACGCACAGATACGCAGTATTTT
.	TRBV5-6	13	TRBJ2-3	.	CASSMDSLDTQYF	TGTGCCAGCAGCATGGATAGCCTAGATACGCAGTATTTT
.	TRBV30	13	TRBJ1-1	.	CAWTPGVNTEAFF	TGTGCCTGGACTCCCGGGGTGAACACTGAAGCTTTCTTT
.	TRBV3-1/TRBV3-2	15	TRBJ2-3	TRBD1	CASSRRTGGTDTQYF	TGTGCCAGCAGCCGGCGGACAGGGGGCACAGATACGCAGTATTTT
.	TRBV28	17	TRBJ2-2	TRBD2	CASRRLAGDRRTGELFF	TGTGCCAGCAGGAGACTAGCGGGAGATCGTCGCACCGGGGAGCTGTTTTTT
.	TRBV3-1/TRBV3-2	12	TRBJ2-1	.	CASSQYPGEQFF	TGTGCCAGCAGCCAATATCCAGGGGAGCAGTTCTTC
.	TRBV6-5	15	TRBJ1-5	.	CASSKDSVSGQPQHF	TGTGCCAGCAGTAAGGACTCGGTGAGCGGGCAGCCCCAGCATTTT
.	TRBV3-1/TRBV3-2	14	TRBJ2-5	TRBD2	CASSQGGLQETQYF	TGTGCCAGCAGCCAAGGGGGACTACAAGAGACCCAGTACTTC
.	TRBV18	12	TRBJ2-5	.	CASHQGRETQYF	TGTGCCAGCCATCAGGGTAGAGAGACCCAGTACTTC
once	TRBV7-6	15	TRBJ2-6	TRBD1	CASSPTGAGANVLTF	TGTGCCAGCAGCCCCACAGGGGCCGGGGCCAACGTCCTGACTTTC
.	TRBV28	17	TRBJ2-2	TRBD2	CASSTIWKAGVSGELFF	TGTGCCAGCAGTACCATTTGGAAAGCGGGAGTTTCCGGGGAGCTGTTTTTT
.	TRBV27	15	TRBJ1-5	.	CASRIQGSSNQPQHF	TGTGCCAGCAGAATACAGGGTAGCAGCAATCAGCCCCAGCATTTT
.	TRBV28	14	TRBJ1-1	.	CASSPATISGEAFF	TGTGCCAGCAGTCCGGCGACAATATCTGGGGAAGCTTTCTTT
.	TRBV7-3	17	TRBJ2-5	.	CASSPKGGPQTRETQYF	TGTGCCAGCAGCCCAAAGGGGGGGCCCCAGACTCGGGAGACCCAGTACTTC
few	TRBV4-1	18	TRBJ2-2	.	CASSQTARGGALTGELFF	TGCGCCAGCAGCCAAACCGCCCGCGGAGGGGCTCTGACCGGGGAGCTGTTTTTT
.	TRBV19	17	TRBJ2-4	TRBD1	CASSLWTGMLAKNIQYF	TGTGCCAGTAGCCTGTGGACAGGGATGTTAGCCAAAAACATTCAGTACTTC